The 8 T cell receptor beta chains reported below all come from one sample, sequenced in a study of CD8 T cells in ankylosing spondylitis. Study results and caveats: Among TCR beta sequences, a motif of under 10 highly homologous variants appeared characteristic of ankylosing spondylitis blood.

TCRdb itself ran the 5' RACE reads through MiXCR, one entry per CDR3 protein. The sample contains roughly 700,000 distinct CDR3 sequences, 15% to 20% of which appear only once. These receptors lack a known antigen. Sequencing used blood, either unsorted or a sorted T cell fraction (not recorded which). The receptors shown here come from a male donor with ankylosing spondylitis.

The chain has TRBV18 and TRBJ1-2; D remains ambiguous. Germline V gives CDR1 KGHSH, CDR2 LQKENI. The CDR3 extends over 14 amino acids. With 1 base removed from V and 3 bases from J, the gap between germline ends came to 9 bases. DNA of the CDR3: TGTGCCAGCTCACCACTCGAATCCCACTATGGCTACACCTTC. Its protein product is CASSPLESHYGYTF. Drawing the rest from reference TRBV18 and TRBJ1-2, the complete variable domain is NAGVMQNPRHLVRRRGQEARLRCSPMKGHSHVYWYRQLPEEGLKFMVYLQKENIIDESGMPKERFSAEFPKEGPSILRIQQVVRGDSAAYFCASSPLESHYGYTFGSGTRLTVV.

The chain employs TRBV9 and TRBJ2-7, with a possible D match to TRBD2 (6 bases). Trimming pared 1 base from V and 2 bases from J, leaving 13 bases between. CDR1 and CDR2 (germline): SGDLS, YYNGEE. The CDR3 has 15 residues. This CDR3 reads CASSVHGEVAYEQYF. Here the CDR3 DNA reads TGTGCCAGCAGCGTACACGGGGAGGTGGCCTACGAGCAGTACTTC.

This clonotype was detected only a few times. The gene calls are TRBV6-5 and TRBJ1-3; D remains unclear. Germline CDR1 reads MNHEY; CDR2 reads SVGAGI. This CDR3 has 11 amino acids. The V gene lost 2 bases and the J gene lost 4 bases, with 0 bases spanning the gap. DNA for the CDR3: TGTGCCAGCAGTTACGGAAACACCATATATTTT. Its protein product is CASSYGNTIYF.

This clonotype has a count of ten or more. This chain uses TRBV25-1 with TRBJ2-7; 11 positions match TRBD2. The germline V gene encodes CDR1 MGHDK and CDR2 SYGVNS. Trimming took 4 bases from V and 6 from J; bases not matched to a gene: 8. This CDR3 has 15 residues. CDR3 region: CASSVSLLAGAEQYF. CDR3 in DNA: TGTGCCAGCAGTGTATCTTTACTAGCGGGGGCCGAGCAGTACTTC.

V usage is TRBV7-9 and J usage is TRBJ2-1; D call uncertain. Germline values: CDR1 SEHNR, CDR2 FQNEAQ (reference sequence). With 5 bases removed from V and 8 bases from J, the gap between germline ends came to 16 bases. This CDR3 has 14 amino acids. This CDR3 reads CASSLLGSFDEQFF. As DNA, the CDR3 is TGTGCCAGCAGCCTTCTCGGTTCTTTCGATGAGCAGTTCTTC.

This chain uses TRBV23-1 with TRBJ2-3, with 14 bases matching TRBD2. TRBV23-1 is an ORF, with its function uncertain. The CDR3 extends over 22 amino acids. The V segment lost 9 bases and the J segment 4 bases; nucleotides outside the gene matches: 27. Here the CDR3 reads CARDGTGVRDVGTSGSADTQYF. As DNA, the CDR3 is TGCGCCAGGGATGGGACAGGGGTTCGGGATGTGGGGACTAGCGGGAGTGCAGATACGCAGTATTTT.

This clonotype was detected a few times. The chain uses TRBV5-1 and TRBJ2-3; D possibly matches TRBD1 or TRBD2 (5 bases each). CDR1 is SGHRS, CDR2 YFSETQ, per germline. The V and J ends lost 3 bases and 2 bases respectively, with 10 bases between them. The CDR3 runs to 14 residues. CDR3 nucleotide sequence: TGCGCCAGCAGCTGGGACCCTACCACAGATACGCAGTATTTT. It codes for CASSWDPTTDTQYF. The full variable domain, completed using reference TRBV5-1 and TRBJ2-3, is KAGVTQTPRYLIKTRGQQVTLSCSPISGHRSVSWYQQTPGQGLQFLFEYFSETQRNKGNFPGRFSGRQFSNSRSEMNVSTLELGDSALYLCASSWDPTTDTQYFGPGTRLTVL.

The chain couples TRBV6-1 to TRBJ2-2, with D possibly being TRBD2 (5 bases). CDR1 MNHNS and CDR2 SASEGT come from the germline V gene. V was cut by 5 bases and J by 0 bases, with 19 bases left in between. The CDR3 covers 18 residues. The CDR3 sequence is CASSPYPAGIANTGELFF. CDR3 DNA sequence: TGTGCCAGCAGTCCCTACCCCGCCGGGATAGCGAACACCGGGGAGCTGTTTTTT.